Listed here is a single TCR beta chain. No antigen is known for it. The PCR ran on 60 Vbeta and 13 Jbeta primers. Profiling relied on immunoSEQ multiplex PCR, and the TCRdb table lists in-frame clones only, not all of them. The table includes around 160,000 clones, approximately 83% detected once. This sample was included in a study of cytomegalovirus exposure and HLA in healthy donors. Study-level findings and limits: Published work reported that the classifier diagnosed cytomegalovirus status with high specificity and sensitivity. Reported findings show TCR beta sequences accurately forecast HLA-A and HLA-B alleles in most subjects. Many donors carried some public TCRs, although rarity characterized most TCR sequences.

The germline CDR1 and CDR2 sequences are MNHEY and SVGAGI. V was shortened by 6 bases and J by 0 bases, with 9 bases between the two germline ends. The CDR3 is 13 amino acids. The origin of this receptor is a woman aged 18-35 years in good health and CMV-seronegative. J is TRBJ2-7 and V is TRBV6-5; perhaps TRBD2 as D (5 bases). Sequenced sample: PBMCs. CDR3 DNA: TGTGCCAGCAGCCTGAGGGACTCCTACGAGCAGTACTTC. Protein: CASSLRDSYEQYF.